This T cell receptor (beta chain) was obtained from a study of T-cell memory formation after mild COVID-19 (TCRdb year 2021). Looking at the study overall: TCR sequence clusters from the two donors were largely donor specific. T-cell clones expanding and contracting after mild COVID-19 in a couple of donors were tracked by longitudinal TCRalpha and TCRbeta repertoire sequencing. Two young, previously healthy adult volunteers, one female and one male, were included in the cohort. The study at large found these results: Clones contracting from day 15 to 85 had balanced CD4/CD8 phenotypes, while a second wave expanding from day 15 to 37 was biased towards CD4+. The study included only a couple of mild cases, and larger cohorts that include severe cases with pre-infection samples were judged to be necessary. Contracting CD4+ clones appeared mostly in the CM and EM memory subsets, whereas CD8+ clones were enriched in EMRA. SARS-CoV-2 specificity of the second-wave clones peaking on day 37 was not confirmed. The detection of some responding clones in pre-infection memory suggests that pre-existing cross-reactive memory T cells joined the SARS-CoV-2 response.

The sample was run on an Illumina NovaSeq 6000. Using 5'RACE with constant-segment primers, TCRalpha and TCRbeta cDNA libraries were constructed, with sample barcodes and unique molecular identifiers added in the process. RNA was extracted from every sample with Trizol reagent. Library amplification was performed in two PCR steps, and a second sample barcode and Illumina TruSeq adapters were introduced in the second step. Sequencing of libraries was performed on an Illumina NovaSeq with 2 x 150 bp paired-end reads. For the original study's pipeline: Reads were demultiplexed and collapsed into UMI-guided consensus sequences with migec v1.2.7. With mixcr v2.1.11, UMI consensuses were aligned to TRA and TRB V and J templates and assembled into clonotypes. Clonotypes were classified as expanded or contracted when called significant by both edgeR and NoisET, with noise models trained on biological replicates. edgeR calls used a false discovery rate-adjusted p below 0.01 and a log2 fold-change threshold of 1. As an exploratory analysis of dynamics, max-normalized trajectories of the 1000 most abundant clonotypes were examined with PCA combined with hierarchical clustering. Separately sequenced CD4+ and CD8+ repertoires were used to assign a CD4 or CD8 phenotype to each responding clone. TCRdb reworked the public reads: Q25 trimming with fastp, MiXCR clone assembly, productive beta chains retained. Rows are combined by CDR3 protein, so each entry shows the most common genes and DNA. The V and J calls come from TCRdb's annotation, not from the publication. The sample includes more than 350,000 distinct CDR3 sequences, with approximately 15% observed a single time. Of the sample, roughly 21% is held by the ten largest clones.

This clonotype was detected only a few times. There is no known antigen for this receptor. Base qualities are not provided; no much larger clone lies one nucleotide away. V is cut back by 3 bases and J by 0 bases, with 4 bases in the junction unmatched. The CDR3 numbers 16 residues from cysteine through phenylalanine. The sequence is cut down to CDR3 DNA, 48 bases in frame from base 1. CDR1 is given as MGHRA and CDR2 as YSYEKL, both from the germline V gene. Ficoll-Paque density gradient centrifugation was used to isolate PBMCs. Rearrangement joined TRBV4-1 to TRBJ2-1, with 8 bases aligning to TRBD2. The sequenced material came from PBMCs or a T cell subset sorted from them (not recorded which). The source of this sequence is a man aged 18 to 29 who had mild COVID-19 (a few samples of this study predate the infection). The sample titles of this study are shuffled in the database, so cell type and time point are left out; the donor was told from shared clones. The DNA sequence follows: TGCGCCAGCAGCCAGAAAACTAGCGGCTCCTACAATGAGCAGTTCTTC. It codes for CASSQKTSGSYNEQFF.